What follows are 22 T cell receptor beta chains derived from one specimen sequenced in a study of blood T cell repertoires in COVID-19. Measured with immunoSEQ multiplex PCR; TCRdb has only the in-frame clones, and not every one. The profile shows some 130,000 clones, approximately 83% of them singletons. Sequencing was carried out using peripheral blood. Receptors were obtained from an elderly man with acute or convalescent COVID-19.

The chain joins TRBV5-1 to TRBJ2-7, with TRBD2 identical over 9 bases. The CDR3 consists of 16 residues. Germline-derived CDR1 and CDR2 are SGHRS and YFSETQ. V was clipped by 1 base and J by 2 bases; unmatched bases: 7. The chain's CDR3 is CASSLSQREAPYEQYF. CDR3 nucleotides: TGCGCCAGCAGCTTGAGCCAGCGGGAGGCCCCCTACGAGCAGTACTTC.

The rearrangement uses TRBV3-1 (or the pseudogene TRBV3-2) and TRBJ1-1; D is possibly TRBD1 (5 bases). Trimming removed 3 bases at V and 7 bases at J, with 15 bases between. CDR1 and CDR2 (germline): LGHDT, YNNKEL (reference sequence). CDR3 size: 14 residues. CDR3 DNA sequence: TGTGCCAGCAGCCAGGATGGGGGTAGCGGTGAAGCTTTCTTT. The encoded protein is CASSQDGGSGEAFF.

The J gene is TRBJ1-5, the V gene TRBV19, with TRBD1 matching over 7 bases. Germline V gene data show CDR1 as LNHDA and CDR2 as SQIVND (reference sequence). The V gene end was trimmed by 2 bases and the J gene end by 5 bases; junction bases not matched to a gene: 6. The CDR3 spans 15 residues. Written as DNA, the CDR3 is TGTGCCAGTAGTATAAGTCGACAGGGTGATCAGCCCCAGCATTTT. It translates to CASSISRQGDQPQHF.

CDR3 sequence: CASRTGDLSGNTIYF. The CDR3 nucleotides are TGTGCCAGCCGGACAGGTGACCTATCTGGAAACACCATATATTTT. V gene TRBV18 combines with J gene TRBJ1-3; 7 positions agree with TRBD1. After removal of 8 bases from V and 1 base from J, the junction contained 8 bases not matched to a gene. CDR3 length: 15 amino acids. Germline V gene sequence: CDR1 KGHSH, CDR2 LQKENI.

The chain joins TRBV7-2 to TRBJ2-7, with D tentatively TRBD2 (5 bases). The CDR3 sequence is 14 residues long. Per germline, CDR1 SGHTA and CDR2 FQGNSA. The V gene lost 3 bases and the J gene lost 1 base, with 10 bases spanning the gap. CDR3 sequence reads: CASSFLRDSYEQYF. In DNA form, the CDR3 reads TGTGCCAGCAGCTTTCTGAGGGATTCCTACGAGCAGTACTTC.

V is TRBV27 and J is TRBJ1-2; 9 bases map to TRBD1. The CDR3 length is 17 residues. Germline V gene lookup returns CDR1 MNHEY and CDR2 SMNVEV (reference sequence). The V and J ends lost 4 bases and 1 base, in that order; junction bases with no gene match: 10. The CDR3 DNA is TGTGCCAGCAGTTCCTATCTGACAGGGGGAAATAACTATGGCTACACCTTC. Translated, it gives CASSSYLTGGNNYGYTF.

The chain carries TRBV25-1 and TRBJ1-2; D not certain. The length of the CDR3 is 13 residues. V lost 1 base, J lost 7 bases, and 10 bases lay in between. Germline CDR1 and CDR2: MGHDK and SYGVNS. CDR3 amino acids: CASSELEYSGYTF. The CDR3 bases are TGTGCCAGCAGTGAATTGGAGTATTCTGGCTACACCTTC.

This clone showed up just a few times. V usage is TRBV18 and J usage is TRBJ2-1; D is unresolved. Germline assignment: CDR1 KGHSH and CDR2 LQKENI. The CDR3 length is 13 residues. V lost 6 bases, J lost 1 base, and 7 bases lay in between. This chain's CDR3 is CASSPNSYNEQFF. The CDR3, as DNA: TGTGCCAGCTCCCCCAATTCCTACAATGAGCAGTTCTTC.

The chain carries TRBV3-1 (or the pseudogene TRBV3-2) and TRBJ1-5; possibly TRBD1 for D (6 bases). This CDR3 comprises 13 residues. Trimming stripped 5 bases from V and 4 bases from J, with 9 bases between. The germline CDR1 and CDR2 sequences are LGHDT and YNNKEL (reference sequence). The CDR3, as DNA: TGTGCCAGCAGCTCCACAGGGAATCAGCCCCAGCATTTT. Translating it yields CASSSTGNQPQHF.

This chain links TRBV5-1 with TRBJ2-2, with TRBD1 as a possible D gene (6 bases). Looked up from germline, CDR1 is SGHRS and CDR2 is YFSETQ. The ends were cut back, 2 bases at V and 3 bases at J, with 11 bases in the middle. This CDR3 contains 15 residues. The CDR3 DNA reads TGCGCCAGCAGCTTCTCGCCAGGGGACACCGGGGAGCTGTTTTTT. Protein product: CASSFSPGDTGELFF.

The chain joins TRBV9 to TRBJ1-4; 7 bases line up with TRBD1. The germline V gene encodes CDR1 SGDLS and CDR2 YYNGEE. Trimming removed 2 bases from V and 0 bases from J; junction bases left unmatched: 7. The CDR3 sequence is 17 residues long. The CDR3 DNA reads as TGTGCCAGCAGCGTCGGAGGGGGCCCGGCAACTAATGAAAAACTGTTTTTT. Protein product: CASSVGGGPATNEKLFF.

V and J are TRBV6-1 and TRBJ2-7, with D possibly TRBD1 on 5 matching bases. V was trimmed by 2 bases and J by 0 bases, leaving 17 bases between them. CDR3 size: 17 residues. Germline lookup yields CDR1 MNHNS and CDR2 SASEGT. The CDR3 bases are TGTGCCAGCAGTGAAAGGAGTCCGCGACAGTTCTCCTACGAGCAGTACTTC. It encodes CASSERSPRQFSYEQYF.

V gene TRBV20-1 combines with J gene TRBJ2-7; 13 nucleotides agree with TRBD2. CDR3 length: 13 residues. Germline CDR1 DFQATT, CDR2 SNEGSKA (reference sequence). After removal of 3 bases from V and 7 bases from J, the junction contained 3 bases not matched to a gene. The CDR3 nucleotides read TGCAGTGCTAGTCCGGGACTAGCGGGGGAGCAGTACTTC. It specifies CSASPGLAGEQYF.

The rearrangement links TRBV28 to TRBJ2-5; TRBD1 aligns across 11 bases. This CDR3 is built from 18 residues. Per germline, CDR1 MDHEN and CDR2 SYDVKM. Trimming removed 6 bases from V and 6 bases from J; junction bases left unmatched: 18. The chain's CDR3 is CASSSSSSPGQGAKTQYF. The CDR3 nucleotides read TGTGCCAGCAGCTCAAGCTCGAGCCCCGGACAGGGGGCGAAGACCCAGTACTTC.

Regarding this clone: The sample holds other DNA sequences that translate to the same CDR3. The rearrangement joins TRBV27 to TRBJ2-7; no clear D gene. Trimming took off 4 bases at V and 3 bases at J, with 4 bases between the two ends. The CDR3 is 11 amino acids. Germline V lookup: CDR1 MNHEY, CDR2 SMNVEV (reference sequence). As DNA, the CDR3 is TGTGCCAGCAGTTCCTACTACGAGCAGTACTTC. Its protein product is CASSSYYEQYF.

Only one count was recorded for this clone. The V gene is TRBV7-3, the J gene TRBJ1-1, with TRBD1 as a possible D gene (5 bases). The CDR3 contains 15 residues. The germline V and J ends were trimmed by 8 bases and 3 bases, with 19 bases remaining between them. Germline V gene data show CDR1 as SGHTA and CDR2 as FQGTGA. The CDR3 sequence: CASSLRGIPYTEAFF. CDR3 in DNA: TGTGCCAGCTCATTACGGGGGATCCCCTACACTGAAGCTTTCTTT.

The genes are TRBV18 and TRBJ2-2; possibly TRBD1 for D (6 bases). V was shortened by 3 bases and J by 8 bases, with 13 bases between the two germline ends. This CDR3 is 14 amino acids long. CDR1 is KGHSH and CDR2 is LQKENI in the germline V gene. CDR3 amino acids: CASSPLQGSGELFF. CDR3 sequence (DNA): TGTGCCAGCTCACCTCTACAGGGTTCGGGGGAGCTGTTTTTT.

The sample holds one count of this clone. The chain has TRBV15 and TRBJ1-1, with a weak D call TRBD1 (5 bases). Trimming shortened V by 0 bases and J by 5 bases, and 10 bases separated the two germline ends. The CDR3 totals 14 residues. The germline V gene has CDR1 LNHNV and CDR2 YYDKDF (reference sequence). Written as DNA, the CDR3 is TGTGCCACCAGCAGAGATATCGGGGGAACTGAAGCTTTCTTT. This gives the protein CATSRDIGGTEAFF.

The chain combines TRBV5-1 with TRBJ2-7, with TRBD2 identical over 10 bases. Germline V CDR1 and CDR2: SGHRS, YFSETQ. Trimming at V came to 3 bases and at J to 4 bases, leaving 7 bases not matched to a gene. The CDR3 is made up of 15 amino acids. As DNA, the CDR3 is TGCGCCAGCAGCTATCTAGCGGGGGTTCCGTACGAGCAGTACTTC. It yields the protein CASSYLAGVPYEQYF.

The sample holds one count of this clone. The chain links TRBV7-3 to TRBJ2-5, with a possible D match to TRBD2 (7 bases). The germline V gene encodes CDR1 SGHTA and CDR2 FQGTGA. Trimming pared 5 bases from V and 5 bases from J, leaving 21 bases between. CDR3 length: 16 amino acids. In DNA, the CDR3 is TGTGCCAGCAGCCCCCGGGGGGCGGGGCCGGGGGAGACCCAGTACTTC. Its translation is CASSPRGAGPGETQYF.

The V gene is TRBV18, the J gene TRBJ2-7, with D possibly TRBD1 on 6 matching bases. V dropped 6 bases and J dropped 3 bases, with 15 bases sitting between them. The CDR3 has 14 residues. Germline CDR1 and CDR2: KGHSH and LQKENI. Here the CDR3 DNA reads TGTGCCAGCTCTTACAACAGGGATTTCTACGAGCAGTACTTC. Protein: CASSYNRDFYEQYF.

This chain uses TRBV7-3 with TRBJ2-1; 10 bases line up with TRBD2. J lost 0 bases, V lost 6 bases, and 2 bases had no gene match. Germline CDR1 SGHTA, CDR2 FQGTGA. The CDR3 sequence is 15 residues long. As DNA, the CDR3 is TGTGCCAGCAGTCCTAGCGGGGGCTCCTACAATGAGCAGTTCTTC. It translates to CASSPSGGSYNEQFF.